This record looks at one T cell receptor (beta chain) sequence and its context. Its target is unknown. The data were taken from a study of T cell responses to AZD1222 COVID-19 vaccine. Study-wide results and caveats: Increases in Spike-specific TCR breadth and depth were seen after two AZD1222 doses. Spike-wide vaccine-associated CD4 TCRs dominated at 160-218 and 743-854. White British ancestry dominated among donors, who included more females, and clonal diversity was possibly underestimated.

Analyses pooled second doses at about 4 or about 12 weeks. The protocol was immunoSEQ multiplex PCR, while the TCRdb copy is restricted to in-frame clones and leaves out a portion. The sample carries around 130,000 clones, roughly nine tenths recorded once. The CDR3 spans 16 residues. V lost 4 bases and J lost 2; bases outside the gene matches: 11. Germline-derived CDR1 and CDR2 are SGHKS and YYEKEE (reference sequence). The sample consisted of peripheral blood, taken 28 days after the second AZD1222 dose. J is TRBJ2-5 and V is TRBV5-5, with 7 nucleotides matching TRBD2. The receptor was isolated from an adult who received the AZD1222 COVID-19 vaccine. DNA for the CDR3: TGTGCCAGCAGCGGGAAGACACTAGCGCCTCAAGAGACCCAGTACTTC. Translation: CASSGKTLAPQETQYF. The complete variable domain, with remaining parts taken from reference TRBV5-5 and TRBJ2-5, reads DAGVTQSPTHLIKTRGQQVTLRCSPISGHKSVSWYQQVLGQGPQFIFQYYEKEERGRGNFPDRFSARQFPNYSSELNVNALLLGDSALYLCASSGKTLAPQETQYFGPGTRLLVL.